This T cell receptor beta chain derives from a study of human T cells and chemical hapten exposure. In the study overall: Variation in per-sample TCR yields came mainly from small pooled library volume differences. General study points: TCRs above 1 in 1000 frequency did not change with DPC sensitization.

From germline, CDR1 is MRHNA and CDR2 SNTAGT. This CDR3 is 15 amino acids long. V shed 6 bases and J shed 1 base, with 15 bases lying between them. A few counts support this clonotype. What it binds is unknown. Individual cDNA molecules each carried unique molecular identifiers attached by the library. In the original processing: Counting gave a median of approximately 97,000 TCRs per sample, with values ranging from about 23,224 to 700,000. TCRdb re-called the 5' RACE reads through MiXCR, storing one row per CDR3 protein. Here the V and J calls rest on TCRdb's processing, not on the authors' analysis. The repertoire holds approximately 81,000 distinct CDR3 sequences, with 7% to 8% as singletons. Total RNA was isolated from whole blood that had not been fractionated.

This clonotype was sampled from a male donor in good health. This chain links TRBV6-4 with TRBJ1-1; D is unclear. The CDR3 spells CASRRDGSWNTEAFF. In DNA, the CDR3 is TGTGCCAGCAGGCGTGATGGTTCCTGGAACACTGAAGCTTTCTTT.